This T cell receptor (beta chain) was recovered during a study of blood T cell repertoires in COVID-19. The CDR3 runs 11 residues. V dropped 8 bases and J dropped 5 bases, with 12 bases sitting between them. The V gene's germline CDR1 is SQVTM and CDR2 ANQGSEA. Measured with immunoSEQ multiplex PCR; TCRdb has only the in-frame clones, and not every one. The data hold about 270,000 clones, with about nine tenths observed a single time. The rearrangement joins TRBV29-1 to TRBJ2-5; no reliable D call. This clonotype was sampled from a woman in her twenties or thirties with acute COVID-19. The specimen sequenced was PBMCs or T cells enriched from blood (not recorded which). As DNA, the CDR3 is TGCAGCACCTGGTGGAGTGAGACCCAGTACTTC. Translated: CSTWWSETQYF.